The 5 T cell receptor beta chains listed next were all sequenced from one sample in a study of T cell repertoires in ileal Crohn's disease. The data were produced by immunoSEQ multiplex PCR, yet TCRdb's version contains in-frame clones alone and is incomplete. The sample lists several thousand clones; approximately 91% were seen once. The sequenced sample was ileal tissue. The receptors come from an adult with Crohn's disease.

This clone was found once. J is TRBJ2-7 and V is TRBV6-1, with TRBD2 matching over 10 bases. The CDR3 extends over 14 amino acids. CDR1 MNHNS and CDR2 SASEGT come from the germline V gene. With 6 bases clipped from V and 2 bases from J, the junction kept 4 bases outside the gene matches. CDR3 protein: CASRGTSEAYEQYF. CDR3 sequence (DNA): TGTGCCAGCAGAGGGACTAGCGAGGCCTACGAGCAGTACTTC.

J is TRBJ2-1 and V is TRBV29-1, with 12 bases aligning to TRBD2. The trim removed 1 base at V and 9 bases at J, leaving 13 bases unmatched. Germline CDR1 SQVTM, CDR2 ANQGSEA. This CDR3 spans 17 amino acids. In DNA form, the CDR3 reads TGCAGCGTTGAAGGGGCTAGCGGGAGGGCCCTCGGGGTTGAGCAGTTCTTC. Residues: CSVEGASGRALGVEQFF.

Here the CDR3 reads CASSYQGYWETQYF. CDR3 DNA: TGTGCCAGCAGCTACCAAGGATATTGGGAGACCCAGTACTTC. The V and J genes are TRBV7-9 and TRBJ2-5; unclear D gene. V shed 4 bases and J shed 5 bases, with 14 bases lying between them. The CDR3 length is 14 residues. Germline lookup yields CDR1 SEHNR and CDR2 FQNEAQ (reference sequence).

The chain has TRBV5-4 and TRBJ1-1; D uncertain. The V and J ends lost 6 bases and 5 bases respectively, with 14 bases between them. The CDR3 length is 13 residues. Germline CDR1 reads SGHNT; CDR2 reads YYREEE (reference sequence). CDR3 nucleotide sequence: TGTGCCAGCAAGACGGCCCCCCAAACTGAAGCTTTCTTT. As protein: CASKTAPQTEAFF.

The genes are TRBV7-8 and TRBJ2-7; D perhaps matches TRBD2 (5 bases). Germline V CDR1 and CDR2: SGHVS, FQNEAQ. The CDR3 spans 14 residues. With 8 bases removed from V and 0 bases from J, the gap between germline ends came to 14 bases. Written as DNA, the CDR3 is TGTGCCAGCGGCAGCGCTACTAGCTCCTACGAGCAGTACTTC. Amino acid sequence: CASGSATSSYEQYF.